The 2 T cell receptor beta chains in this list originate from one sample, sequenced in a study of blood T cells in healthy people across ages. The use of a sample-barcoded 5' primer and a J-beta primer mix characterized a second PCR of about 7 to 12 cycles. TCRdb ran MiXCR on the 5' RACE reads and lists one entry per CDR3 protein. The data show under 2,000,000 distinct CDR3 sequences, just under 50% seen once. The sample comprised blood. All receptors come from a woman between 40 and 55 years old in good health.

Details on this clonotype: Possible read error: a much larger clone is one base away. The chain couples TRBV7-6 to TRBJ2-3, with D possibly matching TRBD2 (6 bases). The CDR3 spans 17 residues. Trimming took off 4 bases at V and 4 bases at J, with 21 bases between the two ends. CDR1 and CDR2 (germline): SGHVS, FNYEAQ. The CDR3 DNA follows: TGTGCCAGCAGCTCAAGCTCGGTCGGGGGTTTCTCAGATACGCAGTATTTT. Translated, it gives CASSSSSVGGFSDTQYF.

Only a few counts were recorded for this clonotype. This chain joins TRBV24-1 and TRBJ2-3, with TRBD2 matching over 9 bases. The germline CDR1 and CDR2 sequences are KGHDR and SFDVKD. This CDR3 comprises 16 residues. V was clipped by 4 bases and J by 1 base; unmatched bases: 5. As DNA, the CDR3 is TGTGCCACCAGTGACCGTAGCGGGGGTGGCACAGATACGCAGTATTTT. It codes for CATSDRSGGGTDTQYF.